This TCR beta chain was captured by sequencing in a study of human T cells and chemical hapten exposure. Unseparated into fractions, whole blood served as the source from which total RNA was extracted. MiXCR, applied by TCRdb to the 5' RACE reads, yields one record per CDR3 protein. The table has 81,000 or so distinct CDR3 sequences, 6.5% to 8.5% seen once. In its sample, this clonotype was seen a few times. Trimming took off 0 bases at V and 4 bases at J, with 14 bases between the two ends. The CDR3 loop spans 16 amino acids. CDR1 and CDR2 (germline): MRHNA, SNTAGT. The chain combines TRBV6-4 with TRBJ2-3, with TRBD2 as a possible D gene (7 bases). This TCR was recovered from a male donor in good health. Written as DNA, the CDR3 is TGTGCCAGCAGTGACTCAGGGGGGGGGAGTTCAGATACGCAGTATTTT. This codes for CASSDSGGGSSDTQYF.